This is a list of T cell receptor beta chains from one sample in a study of T-cell reconstitution after alpha-beta-depleted transplantation in children. TCRdb used MiXCR to reprocess the PCR reads, holding one entry per CDR3 protein. Here the sample spans roughly 590,000 distinct CDR3 sequences, 16% being singletons. Sample: PBMCs from the stem cell graft donor, taken from the stem cell graft. These receptors came from a human donor who donated a stem cell graft to a child with acute myeloid leukemia. Each CDR3 is given with its conserved first and last residue. D genes are given only for firm matches. Clone size is given for some rows only: seen once, a few or many times, or a class if the clone is expanded.

J gene,CDR3 length,clone size,V gene,D gene,CDR3 protein,CDR3 DNA
TRBJ2-6,16,few,TRBV24-1,-,CATSDFDLAGANVLTF,TGTGCCACCAGTGATTTTGACTTGGCTGGGGCCAACGTCCTGACTTTC
TRBJ2-5,13,many,TRBV29-1,TRBD1,CSVGQGGMMTQYF,TGCAGCGTGGGACAGGGTGGGATGATGACCCAGTACTTC
TRBJ2-7,14,few,TRBV5-1,-,CASTIPGHSYEQYF,TGCGCCAGCACAATTCCGGGGCACTCCTACGAGCAGTACTTC
TRBJ1-4,17,-,TRBV5-5,TRBD1,CASSDRDSGRPSEKLFF,TGTGCCAGCAGCGACCGGGACAGCGGACGCCCTAGTGAAAAACTGTTTTTT
TRBJ2-1,16,-,TRBV12-3/TRBV12-4,TRBD2,CASSLSSGGARNEQFF,TGTGCCAGCAGTTTATCGAGCGGGGGGGCGAGGAATGAGCAGTTCTTC
TRBJ2-7,11,few,TRBV20-1,-,CSAADPYEQYF,TGCAGTGCCGCGGACCCTTACGAGCAGTACTTC
TRBJ1-4,13,many,TRBV29-1,-,CSVTGPRNEKLFF,TGCAGCGTCACAGGGCCGAGAAATGAAAAACTGTTTTTT
TRBJ2-3,16,-,TRBV20-1,-,CSASEYRGPLTDTQYF,TGCAGTGCTTCAGAGTACCGGGGACCTCTCACAGATACGCAGTATTTT
TRBJ2-3,16,few,TRBV12-3/TRBV12-4,-,CASTDREQGLTDTQYF,TGTGCCAGCACCGACCGTGAACAGGGTCTCACAGATACGCAGTATTTT
TRBJ1-3,14,-,TRBV7-2,-,CASSLGARGNTIYF,TGTGCCAGCAGCTTGGGGGCGCGGGGAAACACCATATATTTT
TRBJ2-7,14,many,TRBV20-1,TRBD1,CSARGMTGSYEQYF,TGCAGTGCTAGAGGGATGACAGGGTCCTACGAGCAGTACTTC
TRBJ2-7,13,-,TRBV6-6,TRBD2,CASSRLADYEQYF,TGTGCCAGCAGTAGACTAGCGGACTACGAGCAGTACTTC
TRBJ1-5,13,many,TRBV20-1,-,CSAYTDSNQPQHF,TGCAGTGCCTATACCGATAGCAATCAGCCCCAGCATTTT